Shown below are 15 T cell receptor beta chains from a single sample sequenced in a study of CD8 T cells in ankylosing spondylitis. For these TCRs, the target antigens are not known. One entry per CDR3 protein, called by TCRdb with MiXCR from the 5' RACE reads. Here the sample spans about 500,000 distinct CDR3 sequences, about 5% being singletons. Study-wide results and limits: It appeared that ankylosing spondylitis blood was characterized by a TCR beta motif of roughly 8 highly homologous variants.

The sequenced sample consisted of blood, either unsorted or a sorted T cell fraction (not recorded which). These TCRs come from a male donor with ankylosing spondylitis.

The rearrangement uses TRBV7-9 and TRBJ2-5, with 8 nucleotides matching TRBD1. The germline CDR1 and CDR2 sequences are SEHNR and FQNEAQ (reference sequence). This CDR3 has 15 amino acids. V gave up 5 bases and J gave up 4 bases; unmatched junction bases: 9. The DNA for the CDR3 is TGTGCCAGCAGCACGGGGACAGGAAACACAGAGACCCAGTACTTC. Amino acids: CASSTGTGNTETQYF.

This clonotype was recorded a few times. The chain has TRBV2 and TRBJ2-5; D assignment may be TRBD1 or TRBD2 (6 bases each). The CDR3 has 13 amino acids. Deletions cut 10 bases from V and 9 bases from J, with 21 bases between. From germline, CDR1 is SNHLY and CDR2 FYNNEI. The CDR3 coding sequence is TGTGCCAACAGGGACAACCCAGGCGGGGCCCAGTACTTC. Amino acids: CANRDNPGGAQYF. The variable domain in full, completed from reference TRBV2 and TRBJ2-5, reads EPEVTQTPSHQVTQMGQEVILRCVPISNHLYFYWYRQILGQKVEFLVSFYNNEISEKSEIFDDQFSVERPDGSNFTLKIRSTKLEDSAMYFCANRDNPGGAQYFGPGTRLLVL.

Many counts were recorded for this clonotype. The chain is built from TRBV25-1 and TRBJ2-7, with 8 bases fitting TRBD2. CDR3 length: 16 amino acids. V lost 0 bases and J lost 6; bases outside the gene matches: 10. Germline values: CDR1 MGHDK, CDR2 SYGVNS. DNA for the CDR3: TGTGCCAGCAGTGAATATGGGAGCGGGGGTGGGGGCGAGCAGTACTTC. Translation gives CASSEYGSGGGGEQYF.

This clonotype was detected a few times. V usage is TRBV4-1 and J usage is TRBJ1-2, with D possibly being TRBD1 (5 bases). Germline values: CDR1 MGHRA, CDR2 YSYEKL. The CDR3 is 17 amino acids. Trimming removed 4 bases from V and 8 bases from J, with 26 bases in between. The chain's CDR3 is CASSLPPGGRVRQGYTF. CDR3 in DNA: TGCGCCAGCAGCCTACCCCCCGGAGGCAGGGTAAGGCAAGGCTACACCTTC.

This clonotype was picked up many times. The gene calls are TRBV28 and TRBJ2-5; D is undetermined. Between the trimmed V and J ends, which lost 1 base and 4 bases, there was a span of 4 bases. This CDR3 contains 12 residues. Per germline, CDR1 MDHEN and CDR2 SYDVKM. This CDR3 is CASSLFRETQYF. The CDR3 nucleotides read TGTGCCAGCAGTTTATTCCGAGAGACCCAGTACTTC.

This clonotype has at least ten counts. The J gene is TRBJ2-4, the V gene TRBV11-2, with TRBD2 as a possible D gene (6 bases). Deletions cut 2 bases from V and 0 bases from J, with 17 bases between. Germline lookup yields CDR1 SGHAT and CDR2 FQNNGV. This CDR3 is built from 18 residues. CDR3: CASSLPPLDYLAKNIQYF. The CDR3 DNA follows: TGTGCCAGCAGCTTACCACCGCTGGACTATCTAGCCAAAAACATTCAGTACTTC.

Ten or more counts support this clonotype. This chain links TRBV4-3 with TRBJ1-1, with a possible D match to TRBD1 (6 bases). Between the trimmed V and J ends, which lost 0 bases and 4 bases, there was a span of 15 bases. The CDR3 consists of 16 residues. Germline values: CDR1 LGHNA, CDR2 YSLEER. The CDR3 sequence: CASSQEGPYRATEAFF. The CDR3 coding sequence is TGCGCCAGCAGCCAAGAAGGACCTTACAGGGCCACTGAAGCTTTCTTT.

This clonotype was counted many times. The chain uses TRBV29-1 and TRBJ2-7; 10 nucleotides align to TRBD2. The CDR3 extends over 14 amino acids. V gave up 4 bases and J gave up 4 bases; unmatched junction bases: 7. Germline loops: CDR1 SQVTM, CDR2 ANQGSEA. The CDR3, as DNA: TGCAGCGTTGCAAGGACTAGCGGAGTTTACGAGCAGTACTTC. Protein sequence: CSVARTSGVYEQYF.

The table lists this clonotype with many counts. This rearrangement joins TRBV4-2 to TRBJ2-1; 9 positions agree with TRBD1. CDR3 length: 13 residues. With 5 bases clipped from V and 15 bases from J, the junction kept 11 bases outside the gene matches. Looked up from germline, CDR1 is LGHNA and CDR2 is YNFKEQ. Here the CDR3 DNA reads TGTGCCAGCAGCTCAACATCCCGGGACAGGGCGTTCTTC. Translating gives CASSSTSRDRAFF.

This chain uses TRBV6-2 or TRBV6-3 with TRBJ2-5, with a weak D call TRBD2 (5 bases). V was trimmed by 0 bases and J by 5 bases, leaving 10 bases between them. Germline V lookup: CDR1 MNHEY, CDR2 SVGEGT. The CDR3 has 14 amino acids. The CDR3 nucleotides are TGTGCCAGCAGTTACTCGGGGAGTTGGGAGACCCAGTACTTC. It yields the protein CASSYSGSWETQYF.

The table lists this clonotype with many counts. The chain recombines TRBV12-3 or TRBV12-4 with TRBJ1-1; no definite D call. Trimming shortened V by 2 bases and J by 0 bases, and 7 bases separated the two germline ends. This CDR3 comprises 14 residues. In nucleotides, the CDR3 is TGTGCCAGCAGTTTATTTCGCATGAACACTGAAGCTTTCTTT. Amino acid sequence: CASSLFRMNTEAFF.

This chain uses TRBV4-2 with TRBJ2-7, with TRBD1 as a possible D gene (6 bases). V was cut by 1 base and J by 3 bases, with 19 bases left in between. This CDR3 region has 17 residues. In germline, CDR1 is LGHNA, CDR2 YNFKEQ. CDR3 sequence: CASSQVGGGSNLYEQYF. DNA of the CDR3: TGTGCCAGCAGCCAAGTTGGTGGGGGCTCTAACCTCTACGAGCAGTACTTC.

The chain has TRBV6-1 and TRBJ1-6; D perhaps matches TRBD1 (6 bases). CDR1 and CDR2 from the germline V gene are MNHNS and SASEGT. Trimming took 6 bases from V and 7 from J, leaving 16 bases between them. The length of the CDR3 is 15 residues. The CDR3, as DNA: TGTGCCAGCAGGTTTATCAGGGGACTAAATTCACCCCTCCACTTT. Protein: CASRFIRGLNSPLHF.

Many counts were recorded for this clonotype. V gene TRBV29-1 combines with J gene TRBJ1-4; D possibly corresponds to TRBD1 (5 bases). Germline V lookup: CDR1 SQVTM, CDR2 ANQGSEA. The CDR3 has 12 residues. V was pared by 6 bases and J by 3 bases, with 8 bases between. The CDR3 loop is CSVMGANEKLFF. The CDR3 DNA follows: TGCAGCGTGATGGGGGCTAATGAAAAACTGTTTTTT.

The chain combines TRBV27 with TRBJ2-7; weak D call: TRBD1 (5 bases). The germline V and J ends were trimmed by 6 bases and 1 base, with 10 bases remaining between them. The length of the CDR3 is 13 residues. Per the germline V gene, CDR1 is MNHEY and CDR2 is SMNVEV (reference sequence). CDR3 bases: TGTGCCAGCAGCTCAAGACAGTCCTACGAGCAGTACTTC. Protein: CASSSRQSYEQYF.